The rows below give T cell receptor beta chains drawn from one sample of a study of cytomegalovirus exposure and HLA in healthy donors. This table comes from immunoSEQ multiplex PCR, and its TCRdb copy is limited to in-frame clones, with some not included. The table lists 100,000 to 150,000 clones, more than 60% of them singletons. The sequenced material came from PBMCs. The source of these receptors is a woman aged 40 to 50 in good health and CMV-seronegative. The CDR3 runs from the conserved cysteine through the conserved F or W. A D gene is named only where the DNA matches it firmly. A clone size is listed for some rows: how often the clone was seen (once, few, many), or a class if it is expanded.

cdr3_nt,cdr3_aa,clone_size,j_call,v_call,cdr3_length,d_call
TGTGCCAGCAGTTATGGTAGCGGGGCCCGGGCAGCCAAAAACATTCAGTACTTC,CASSYGSGARAAKNIQYF,-,TRBJ2-4,TRBV27,18,TRBD2
TGTGCCAGCTCACCTACCGGGACAGGTCAAAATTCACCCCTCCACTTT,CASSPTGTGQNSPLHF,-,TRBJ1-6,TRBV18,16,TRBD1
TGTGCCAGCAGGAACAGGGGGCCAAGCTCTGGAAACACCATATATTTT,CASRNRGPSSGNTIYF,-,TRBJ1-3,TRBV6-6,16,TRBD1
TGTGCCAGCAGTACGCAACTAGCGGTTTACAATGAGCAGTTCTTC,CASSTQLAVYNEQFF,-,TRBJ2-1,TRBV27,15,TRBD2
TGTGCCACCAGCGGCCCTTCGGGCGGGACTAGCGGGAGGAAGGGCTACGAGCAGTACTTC,CATSGPSGGTSGRKGYEQYF,few,TRBJ2-7,TRBV15,20,TRBD2
TGTGCCAGTAGTACTCAGGGGAGCAATCAGCCCCAGCATTTT,CASSTQGSNQPQHF,-,TRBJ1-5,TRBV19,14,-
TGTGCCAGCAGCGTCACGCCACGGGGGGCCTCCTACAATGAGCAGTTCTTC,CASSVTPRGASYNEQFF,-,TRBJ2-1,TRBV11-2,17,-
TGCGCCAGCAGCTTGCTAGGACAGGGGTTCACCGGGGAGCTGTTTTTT,CASSLLGQGFTGELFF,-,TRBJ2-2,TRBV5-1,16,TRBD1
TGTGCCTGGAGTGGGTACAGCTATGGCTACACCTTC,CAWSGYSYGYTF,once,TRBJ1-2,TRBV30,12,-
TGTGCCTGGAGTCCCTCAGGGACAATCGAAGCTTTCTTT,CAWSPSGTIEAFF,-,TRBJ1-1,TRBV30,13,-
TGTGCCAGCAGCTACAGCGGAACCTACGAGCAGTACTTC,CASSYSGTYEQYF,-,TRBJ2-7,TRBV5-6,13,-